One and the same sample provided the 5 T cell receptor beta chains below, sequenced in a study of cytomegalovirus exposure and HLA in healthy donors. The PCR ran on 60 Vbeta and 13 Jbeta primers. Sequencing used immunoSEQ multiplex PCR; TCRdb keeps in-frame clones, though not all of them. The sample includes roughly 140,000 clones. Material: PBMCs. These receptors all stem from a man aged 40-49 years in good health and CMV-seronegative.

Concerning this clone: In the same sample, other DNA sequences code for this CDR3. The CDR3 region is CASSQVRSYGYTF. CDR3 coding DNA: TGTGCCAGCAGCCAAGTGAGATCCTATGGCTACACCTTC. This rearrangement joins TRBV14 to TRBJ1-2, with D unclear. This CDR3 comprises 13 residues. Germline-derived CDR1 and CDR2 are SGHDN and FVKESK. V was clipped by 1 base and J by 4 bases, with 7 bases between them.

Comment on this clone: Additional DNA sequences in this sample encode the identical CDR3. The chain joins TRBV9 to TRBJ1-5, with D possibly being TRBD1 (5 bases). V was cut by 0 bases and J by 6 bases, with 10 bases left in between. This CDR3 is 14 amino acids long. CDR1 and CDR2 (germline): SGDLS, YYNGEE. CDR3 sequence (DNA): TGTGCCAGCAGCGTAGGGGTAGGGGCTCAGCCCCAGCATTTT. This translates into CASSVGVGAQPQHF.

The chain has TRBV5-4 and TRBJ2-1; TRBD2 aligns across 10 bases. CDR3 length: 15 amino acids. The V gene's germline CDR1 is SGHNT and CDR2 YYREEE (reference sequence). Unmatched junction bases numbered 7, after V lost 5 bases and J lost 5 bases. CDR3 coding DNA: TGTGCCAGCAGGGGGGCTAGCGGGGGCCACAATGAGCAGTTCTTC. It is translated as CASRGASGGHNEQFF.

The rearrangement joins TRBV5-1 to TRBJ1-1, with a tentative D call TRBD1 (6 bases). The CDR3 runs to 14 residues. From germline, CDR1 is SGHRS and CDR2 YFSETQ. The V end lost 3 bases, the J end lost 0 bases, and 9 bases lay between the germline ends. Here the CDR3 DNA reads TGCGCCAGCAGCTCGCAGGGGATGAACACTGAAGCTTTCTTT. Its translation is CASSSQGMNTEAFF.

This chain links TRBV14 with TRBJ1-3, with D unclear. The V end lost 1 base, the J end lost 3 bases, and 10 bases lay between the germline ends. This CDR3 has 15 residues. Germline values: CDR1 SGHDN, CDR2 FVKESK. DNA of the CDR3: TGTGCCAGCAGCCAAGGGAGAGGTTTTGGAAACACCATATATTTT. Its protein is CASSQGRGFGNTIYF.